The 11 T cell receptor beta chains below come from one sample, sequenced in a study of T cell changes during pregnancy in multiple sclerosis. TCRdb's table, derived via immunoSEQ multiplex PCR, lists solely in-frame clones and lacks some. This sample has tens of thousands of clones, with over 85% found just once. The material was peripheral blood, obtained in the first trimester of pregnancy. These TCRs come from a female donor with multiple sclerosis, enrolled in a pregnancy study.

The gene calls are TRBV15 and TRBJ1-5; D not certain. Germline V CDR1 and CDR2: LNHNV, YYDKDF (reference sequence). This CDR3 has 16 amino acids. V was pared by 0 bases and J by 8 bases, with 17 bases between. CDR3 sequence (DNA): TGTGCCACCAGCAGAGAGAGGCGCGGAGGACGGGAGCCCCAGCATTTT. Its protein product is CATSRERRGGREPQHF.

CDR3 in amino acids: CASSEENPFNTGELFF. CDR3 bases: TGTGCCAGCAGTGAAGAAAATCCTTTTAACACCGGGGAGCTGTTTTTT. The chain joins TRBV2 to TRBJ2-2; D remains unclear. CDR1 and CDR2 from the germline V gene are SNHLY and FYNNEI. The CDR3 runs 16 residues. Trimming cost V 1 base and J 2 bases, with 11 bases left between them.

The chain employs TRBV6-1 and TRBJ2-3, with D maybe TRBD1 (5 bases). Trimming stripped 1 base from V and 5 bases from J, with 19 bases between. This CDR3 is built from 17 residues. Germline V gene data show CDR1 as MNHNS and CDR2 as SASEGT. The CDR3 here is CASSEVRQGASVDTQYF. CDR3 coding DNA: TGTGCCAGCAGTGAAGTAAGGCAAGGGGCGAGTGTAGATACGCAGTATTTT.

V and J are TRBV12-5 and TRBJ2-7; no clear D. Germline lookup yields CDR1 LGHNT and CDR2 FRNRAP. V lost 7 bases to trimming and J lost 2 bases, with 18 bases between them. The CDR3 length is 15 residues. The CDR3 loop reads CASAPRLAYTYEQYF. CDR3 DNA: TGTGCTAGTGCCCCGCGGTTAGCCTATACCTACGAGCAGTACTTC.

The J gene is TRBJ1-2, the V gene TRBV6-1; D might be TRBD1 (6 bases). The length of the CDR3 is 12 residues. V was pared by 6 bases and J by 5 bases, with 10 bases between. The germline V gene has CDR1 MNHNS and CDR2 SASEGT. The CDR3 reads CASSVTGYGYTF. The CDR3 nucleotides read TGTGCCAGCAGCGTGACAGGTTATGGCTACACCTTC.

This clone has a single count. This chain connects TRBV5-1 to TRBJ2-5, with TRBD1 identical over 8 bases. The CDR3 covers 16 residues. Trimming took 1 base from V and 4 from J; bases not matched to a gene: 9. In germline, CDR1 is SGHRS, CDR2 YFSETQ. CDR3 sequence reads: CASSLSGGPGSETQYF. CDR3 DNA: TGCGCCAGCAGCTTGTCAGGGGGCCCGGGTTCAGAGACCCAGTACTTC.

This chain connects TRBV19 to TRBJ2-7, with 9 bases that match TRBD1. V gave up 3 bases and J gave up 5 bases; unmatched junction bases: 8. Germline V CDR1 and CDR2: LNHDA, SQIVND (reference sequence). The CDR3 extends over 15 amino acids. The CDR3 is CASSISGTGRNEQYF. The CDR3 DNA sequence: TGTGCCAGTAGTATCTCCGGGACAGGGCGAAACGAGCAGTACTTC.

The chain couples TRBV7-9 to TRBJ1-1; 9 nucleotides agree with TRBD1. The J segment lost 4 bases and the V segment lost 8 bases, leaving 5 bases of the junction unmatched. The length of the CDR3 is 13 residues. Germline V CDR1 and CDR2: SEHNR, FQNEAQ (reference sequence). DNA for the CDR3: TGTGCCAGCCGAACAGGGGGCATCACTGAAGCTTTCTTT. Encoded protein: CASRTGGITEAFF.

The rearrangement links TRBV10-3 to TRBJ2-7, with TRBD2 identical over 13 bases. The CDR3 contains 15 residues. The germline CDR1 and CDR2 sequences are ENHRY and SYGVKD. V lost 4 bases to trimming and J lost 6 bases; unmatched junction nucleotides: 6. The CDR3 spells CAISGGTSGMLEQYF. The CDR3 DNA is TGTGCCATCAGTGGCGGGACTAGCGGGATGCTCGAGCAGTACTTC.

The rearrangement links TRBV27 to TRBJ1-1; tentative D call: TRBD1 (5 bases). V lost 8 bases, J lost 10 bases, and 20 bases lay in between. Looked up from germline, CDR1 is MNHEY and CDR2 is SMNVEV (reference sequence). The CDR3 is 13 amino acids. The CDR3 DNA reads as TGTGCCAGCGGGGCCGGGGGGGTCTCTAGAGCTTTCTTT. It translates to CASGAGGVSRAFF.

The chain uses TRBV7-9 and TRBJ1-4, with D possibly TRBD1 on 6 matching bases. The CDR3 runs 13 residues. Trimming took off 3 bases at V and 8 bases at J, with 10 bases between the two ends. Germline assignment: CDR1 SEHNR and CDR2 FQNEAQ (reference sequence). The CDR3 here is CASSFEDREKLFF. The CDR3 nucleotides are TGTGCCAGCAGCTTTGAGGACAGAGAAAAACTGTTTTTT.